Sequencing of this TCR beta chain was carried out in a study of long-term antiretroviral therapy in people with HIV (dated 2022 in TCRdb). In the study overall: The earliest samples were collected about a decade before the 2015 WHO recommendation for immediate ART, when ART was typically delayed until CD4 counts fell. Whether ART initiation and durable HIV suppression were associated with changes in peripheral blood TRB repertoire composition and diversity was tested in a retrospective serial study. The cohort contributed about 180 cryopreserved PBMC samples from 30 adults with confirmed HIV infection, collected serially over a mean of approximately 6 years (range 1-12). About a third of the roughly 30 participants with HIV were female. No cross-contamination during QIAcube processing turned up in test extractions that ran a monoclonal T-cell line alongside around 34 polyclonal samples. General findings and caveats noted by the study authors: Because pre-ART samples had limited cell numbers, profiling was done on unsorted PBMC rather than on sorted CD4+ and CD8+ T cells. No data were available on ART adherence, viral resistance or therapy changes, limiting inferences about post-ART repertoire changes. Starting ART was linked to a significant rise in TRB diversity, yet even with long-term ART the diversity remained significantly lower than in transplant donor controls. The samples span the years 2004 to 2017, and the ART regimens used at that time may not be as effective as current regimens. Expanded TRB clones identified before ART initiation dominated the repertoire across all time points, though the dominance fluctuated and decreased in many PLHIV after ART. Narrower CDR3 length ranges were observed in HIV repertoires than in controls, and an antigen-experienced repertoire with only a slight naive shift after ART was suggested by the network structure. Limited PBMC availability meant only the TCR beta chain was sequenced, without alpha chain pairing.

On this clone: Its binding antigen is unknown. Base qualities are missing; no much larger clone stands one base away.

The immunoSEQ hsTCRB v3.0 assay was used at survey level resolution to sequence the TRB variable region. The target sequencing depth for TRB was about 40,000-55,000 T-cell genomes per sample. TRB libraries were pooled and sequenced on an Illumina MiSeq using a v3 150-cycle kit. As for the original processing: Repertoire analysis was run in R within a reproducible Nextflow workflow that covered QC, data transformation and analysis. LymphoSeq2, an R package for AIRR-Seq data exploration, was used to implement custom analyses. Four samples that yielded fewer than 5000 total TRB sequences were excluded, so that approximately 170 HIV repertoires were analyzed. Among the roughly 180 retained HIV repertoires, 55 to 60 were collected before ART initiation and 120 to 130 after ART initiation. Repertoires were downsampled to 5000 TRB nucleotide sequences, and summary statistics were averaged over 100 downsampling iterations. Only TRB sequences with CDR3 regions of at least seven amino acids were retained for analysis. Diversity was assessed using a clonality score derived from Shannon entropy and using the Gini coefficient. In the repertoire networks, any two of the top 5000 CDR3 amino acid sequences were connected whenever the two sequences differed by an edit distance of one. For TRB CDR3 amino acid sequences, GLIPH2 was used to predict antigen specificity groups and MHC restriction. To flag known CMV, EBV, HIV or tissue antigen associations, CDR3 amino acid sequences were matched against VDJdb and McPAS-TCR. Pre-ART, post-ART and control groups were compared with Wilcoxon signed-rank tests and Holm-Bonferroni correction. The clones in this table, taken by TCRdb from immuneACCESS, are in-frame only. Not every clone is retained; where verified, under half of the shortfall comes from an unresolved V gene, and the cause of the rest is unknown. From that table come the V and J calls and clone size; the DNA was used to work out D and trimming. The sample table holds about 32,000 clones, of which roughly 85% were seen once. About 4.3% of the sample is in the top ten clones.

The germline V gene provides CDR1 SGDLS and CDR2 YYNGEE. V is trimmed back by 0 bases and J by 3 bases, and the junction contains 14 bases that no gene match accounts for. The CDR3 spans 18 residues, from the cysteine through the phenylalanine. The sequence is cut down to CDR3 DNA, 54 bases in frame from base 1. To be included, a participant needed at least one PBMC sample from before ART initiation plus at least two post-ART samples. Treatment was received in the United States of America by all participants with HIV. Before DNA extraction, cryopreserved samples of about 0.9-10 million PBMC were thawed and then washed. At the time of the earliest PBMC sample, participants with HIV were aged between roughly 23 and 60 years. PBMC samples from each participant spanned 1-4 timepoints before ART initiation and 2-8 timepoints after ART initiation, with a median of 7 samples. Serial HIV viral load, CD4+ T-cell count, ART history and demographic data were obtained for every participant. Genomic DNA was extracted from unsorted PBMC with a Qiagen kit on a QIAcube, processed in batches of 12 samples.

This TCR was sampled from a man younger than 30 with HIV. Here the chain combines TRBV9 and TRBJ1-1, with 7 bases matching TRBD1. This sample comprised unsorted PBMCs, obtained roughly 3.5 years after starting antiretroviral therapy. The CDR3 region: CASSVAGVTTGRDTEAFF. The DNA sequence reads TGTGCCAGCAGCGTAGCGGGGGTGACGACAGGGCGTGACACTGAAGCTTTCTTT.